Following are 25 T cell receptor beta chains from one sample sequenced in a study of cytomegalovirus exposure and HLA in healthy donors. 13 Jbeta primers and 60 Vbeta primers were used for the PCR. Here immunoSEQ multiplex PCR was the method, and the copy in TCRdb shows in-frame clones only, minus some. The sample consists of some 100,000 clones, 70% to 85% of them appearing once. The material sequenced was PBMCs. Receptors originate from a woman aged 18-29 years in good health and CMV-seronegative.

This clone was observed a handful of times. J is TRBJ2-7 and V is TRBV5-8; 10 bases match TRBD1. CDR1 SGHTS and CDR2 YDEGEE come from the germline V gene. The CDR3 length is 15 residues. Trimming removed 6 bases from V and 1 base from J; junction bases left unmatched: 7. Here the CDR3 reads CASTVGDRGSYEQYF. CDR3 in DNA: TGTGCCAGCACCGTCGGGGACAGGGGTTCCTACGAGCAGTACTTC.

In DNA, the CDR3 is TGCGCCAGCAGCCAACCGACTAGCGGGAGGAACACCGGGGAGCTGTTTTTT. The encoded protein is CASSQPTSGRNTGELFF. The chain employs TRBV4-1 and TRBJ2-2; 12 bases are shared with TRBD2. Germline lookup yields CDR1 MGHRA and CDR2 YSYEKL. V dropped 2 bases and J dropped 1; count of bases not matched to a gene: 2. The CDR3 has 17 residues.

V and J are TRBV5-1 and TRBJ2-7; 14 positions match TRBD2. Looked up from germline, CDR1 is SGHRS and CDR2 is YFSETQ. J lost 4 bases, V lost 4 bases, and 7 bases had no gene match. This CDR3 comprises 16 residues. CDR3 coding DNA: TGCGCCAGCAGCGAAACGACTAGCGGGAGGGCGTACGAGCAGTACTTC. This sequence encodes CASSETTSGRAYEQYF.

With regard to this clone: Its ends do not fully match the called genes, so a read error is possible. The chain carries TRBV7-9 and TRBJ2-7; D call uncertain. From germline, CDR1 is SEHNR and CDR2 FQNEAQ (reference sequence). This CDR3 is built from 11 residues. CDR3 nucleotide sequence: TGTTCCAGCAGCAATTCCGGCGAGCAGTACTTC. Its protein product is CSSSNSGEQYF.

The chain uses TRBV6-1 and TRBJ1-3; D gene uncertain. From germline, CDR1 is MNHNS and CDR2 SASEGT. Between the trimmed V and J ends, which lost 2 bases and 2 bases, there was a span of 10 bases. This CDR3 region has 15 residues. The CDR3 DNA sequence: TGTGCCAGCAGTGAATTGGAGGGCACTGGAAACACCATATATTTT. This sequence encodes CASSELEGTGNTIYF.

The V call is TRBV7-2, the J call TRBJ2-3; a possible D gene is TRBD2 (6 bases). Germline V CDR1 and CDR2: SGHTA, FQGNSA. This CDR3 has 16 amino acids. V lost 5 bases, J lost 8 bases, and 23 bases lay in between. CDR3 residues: CASSRMRDPYYVTQYF. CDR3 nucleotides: TGTGCCAGCAGCAGGATGCGGGACCCCTACTATGTTACGCAGTATTTT.

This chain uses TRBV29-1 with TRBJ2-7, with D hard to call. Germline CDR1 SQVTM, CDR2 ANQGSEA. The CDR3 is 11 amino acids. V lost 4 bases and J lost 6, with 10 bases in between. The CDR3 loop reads CSVVRLGEQYF. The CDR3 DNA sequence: TGCAGCGTTGTACGGCTAGGCGAGCAGTACTTC.

Here the CDR3 DNA reads TGTGCCAGCAGTTCTAGGGAGACAGGGCGGCATCGGGAGCAGTACTTC. It codes for CASSSRETGRHREQYF. The chain uses TRBV11-2 and TRBJ2-7; TRBD1 matches 7 bases. Germline trimming cut 6 bases from V and 7 bases from J; bases unmatched to any gene: 18. In germline, CDR1 is SGHAT, CDR2 FQNNGV. The CDR3 is 16 residues long.

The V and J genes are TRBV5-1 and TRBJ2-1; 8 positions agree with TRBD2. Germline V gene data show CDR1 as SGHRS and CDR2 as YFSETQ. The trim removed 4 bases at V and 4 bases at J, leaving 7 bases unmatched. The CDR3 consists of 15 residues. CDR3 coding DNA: TGCGCCAGCAGCAGAACTAGCGGCGCTTACAATGAGCAGTTCTTC. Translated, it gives CASSRTSGAYNEQFF. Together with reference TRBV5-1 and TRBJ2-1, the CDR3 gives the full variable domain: KAGVTQTPRYLIKTRGQQVTLSCSPISGHRSVSWYQQTPGQGLQFLFEYFSETQRNKGNFPGRFSGRQFSNSRSEMNVSTLELGDSALYLCASSRTSGAYNEQFFGPGTRLTVL.

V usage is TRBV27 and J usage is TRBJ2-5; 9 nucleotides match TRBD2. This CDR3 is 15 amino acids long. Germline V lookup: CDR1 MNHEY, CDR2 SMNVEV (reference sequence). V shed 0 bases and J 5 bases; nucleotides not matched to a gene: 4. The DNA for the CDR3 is TGTGCCAGCAGTTTATCTCGCGGGGGGGATGAGACCCAGTACTTC. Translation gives CASSLSRGGDETQYF.

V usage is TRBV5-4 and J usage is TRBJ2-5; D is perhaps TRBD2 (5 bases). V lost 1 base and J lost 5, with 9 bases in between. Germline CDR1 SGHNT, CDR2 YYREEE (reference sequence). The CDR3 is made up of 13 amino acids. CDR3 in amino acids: CASSLTSHETQYF. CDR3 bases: TGTGCCAGCAGCTTGACTAGTCACGAGACCCAGTACTTC.

The CDR3 loop is CASRGGKTSDDTGELFF. For the CDR3, the DNA is TGCGCCAGCAGGGGCGGGAAGACTAGCGATGACACCGGGGAGCTGTTTTTT. The chain uses TRBV5-1 and TRBJ2-2, with TRBD2 matching 8 bases. The V and J ends lost 5 bases and 3 bases, in that order; junction bases with no gene match: 12. Germline V gene sequence: CDR1 SGHRS, CDR2 YFSETQ. The CDR3 is 17 residues long.

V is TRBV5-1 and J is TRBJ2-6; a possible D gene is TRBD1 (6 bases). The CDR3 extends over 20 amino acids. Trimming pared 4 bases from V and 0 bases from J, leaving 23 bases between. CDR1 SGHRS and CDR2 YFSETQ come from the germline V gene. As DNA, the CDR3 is TGCGCCAGCAGCCCGTGGACAGCCAAAAGTCTCCTCTCTGGGGCCAACGTCCTGACTTTC. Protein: CASSPWTAKSLLSGANVLTF.

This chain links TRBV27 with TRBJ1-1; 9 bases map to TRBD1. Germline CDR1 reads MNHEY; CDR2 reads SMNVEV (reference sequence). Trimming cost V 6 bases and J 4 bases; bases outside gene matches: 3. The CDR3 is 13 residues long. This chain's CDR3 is CASRPTGGTEAFF. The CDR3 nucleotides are TGTGCCAGCAGACCGACAGGGGGCACTGAAGCTTTCTTT.

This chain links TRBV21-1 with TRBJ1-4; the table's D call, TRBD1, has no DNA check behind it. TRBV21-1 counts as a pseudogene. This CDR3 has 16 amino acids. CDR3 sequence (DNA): TGTGCCAGCAGCAACACCAGGGTGGGGTGTGGGGAAAAACTGTTTTTT. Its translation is CASSNTRVGCGEKLFF.

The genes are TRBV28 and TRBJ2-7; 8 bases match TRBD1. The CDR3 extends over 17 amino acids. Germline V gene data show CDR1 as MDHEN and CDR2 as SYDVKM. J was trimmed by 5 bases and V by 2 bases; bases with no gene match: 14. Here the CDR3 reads CASSLNGPGQGWDEQYF. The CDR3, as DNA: TGTGCCAGCAGTTTAAATGGGCCCGGACAGGGTTGGGACGAGCAGTACTTC.

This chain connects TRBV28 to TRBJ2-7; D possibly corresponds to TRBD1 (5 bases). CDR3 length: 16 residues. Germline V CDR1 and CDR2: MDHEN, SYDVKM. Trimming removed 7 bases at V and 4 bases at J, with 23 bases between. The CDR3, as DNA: TGTGCCAGCACTTTCAACCCGAGCAGGGCCCCTTACGAGCAGTACTTC. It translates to CASTFNPSRAPYEQYF.

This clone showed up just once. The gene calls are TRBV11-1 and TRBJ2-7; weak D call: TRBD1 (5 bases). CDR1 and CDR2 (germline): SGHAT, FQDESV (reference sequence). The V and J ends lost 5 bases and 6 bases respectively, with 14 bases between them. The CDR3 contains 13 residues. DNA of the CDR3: TGTGCCAGCAGCCCGGGCGCTCAGGGCGAGCAGTACTTC. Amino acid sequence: CASSPGAQGEQYF.

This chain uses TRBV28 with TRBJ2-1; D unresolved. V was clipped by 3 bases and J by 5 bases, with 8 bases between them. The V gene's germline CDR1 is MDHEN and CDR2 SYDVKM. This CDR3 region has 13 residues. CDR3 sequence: CASSFPPNNEQFF. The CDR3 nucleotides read TGTGCCAGCAGTTTTCCCCCCAACAATGAGCAGTTCTTC.

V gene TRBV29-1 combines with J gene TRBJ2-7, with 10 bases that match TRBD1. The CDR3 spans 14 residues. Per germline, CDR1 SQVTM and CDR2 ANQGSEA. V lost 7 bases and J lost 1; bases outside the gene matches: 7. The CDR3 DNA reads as TGCAGCGCCAGAGACAGGGGGCCATCCTACGAGCAGTACTTC. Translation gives CSARDRGPSYEQYF.

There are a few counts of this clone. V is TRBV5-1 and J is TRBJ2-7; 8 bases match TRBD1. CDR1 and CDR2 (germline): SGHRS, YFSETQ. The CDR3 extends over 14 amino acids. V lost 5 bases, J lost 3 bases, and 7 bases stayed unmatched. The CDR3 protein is CASRQRQGSYEQYF. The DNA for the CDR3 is TGCGCCAGCAGACAGAGACAGGGGAGCTACGAGCAGTACTTC.

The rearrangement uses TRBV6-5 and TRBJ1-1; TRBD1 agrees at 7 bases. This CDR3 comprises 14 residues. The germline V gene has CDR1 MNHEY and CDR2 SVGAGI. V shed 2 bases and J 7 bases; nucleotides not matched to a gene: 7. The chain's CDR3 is CASSYRTGRSEAFF. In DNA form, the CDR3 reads TGTGCCAGCAGTTACCGGACAGGTAGGAGTGAAGCTTTCTTT.

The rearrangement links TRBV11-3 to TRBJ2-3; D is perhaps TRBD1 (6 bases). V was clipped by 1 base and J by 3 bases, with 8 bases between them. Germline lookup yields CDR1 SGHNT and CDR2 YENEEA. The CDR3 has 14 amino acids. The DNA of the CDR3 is TGTGCCAGCAGCTTAGGGGGACATACAGATACGCAGTATTTT. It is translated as CASSLGGHTDTQYF.

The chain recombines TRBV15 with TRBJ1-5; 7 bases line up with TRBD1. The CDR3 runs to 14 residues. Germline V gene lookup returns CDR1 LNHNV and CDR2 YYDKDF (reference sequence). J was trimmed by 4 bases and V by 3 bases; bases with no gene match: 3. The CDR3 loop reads CATSSGQENQPQHF. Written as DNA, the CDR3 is TGTGCCACCAGCAGCGGACAGGAAAATCAGCCCCAGCATTTT. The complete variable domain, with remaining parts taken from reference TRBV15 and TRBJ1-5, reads DAMVIQNPRYQVTQFGKPVTLSCSQTLNHNVMYWYQQKSSQAPKLLFHYYDKDFNNEADTPDNFQSRRPNTSFCFLDIRSPGLGDTAMYLCATSSGQENQPQHFGDGTRLSIL.

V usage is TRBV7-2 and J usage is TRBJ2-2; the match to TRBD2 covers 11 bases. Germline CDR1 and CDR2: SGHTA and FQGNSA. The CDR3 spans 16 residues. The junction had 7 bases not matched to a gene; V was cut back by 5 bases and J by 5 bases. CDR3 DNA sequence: TGTGCCAGCAGCCCAGCACGACTAGCGGGAACCGGGGAGCTGTTTTTT. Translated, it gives CASSPARLAGTGELFF.